Below, 24 T cell receptor beta chains from the same sample are listed, as sequenced in a study of memory CD4+ T cells and cytomegalovirus serostatus. TCRdb's table, derived via immunoSEQ multiplex PCR, lists solely in-frame clones and lacks some. The sample carries more than 50,000 clones, 75% to 85% recorded once. The sort gate was single viable CD3+CD4+CD8-CD45RO+ cells for memory CD4+ T cells. Sequenced: memory CD4+ T cells from blood. These receptors were collected from an adult in good health and CMV-seronegative.

CDR3 protein: CASSRKQGGNQPQHF. CDR3 bases: TGTGCCAGCAGCAGGAAACAGGGAGGGAATCAGCCCCAGCATTTT. The V gene is TRBV5-8, the J gene TRBJ1-5, with D maybe TRBD1 (6 bases). Germline CDR1 reads SGHTS; CDR2 reads YDEGEE. Trimming removed 4 bases from V and 4 bases from J, with 15 bases in between. There are 15 residues in the CDR3.

This rearrangement joins TRBV6-5 to TRBJ2-7, with D possibly being TRBD1 (6 bases). V was pared by 5 bases and J by 3 bases, with 8 bases between. CDR1 is MNHEY and CDR2 is SVGAGI in the germline V gene. This CDR3 region has 12 residues. CDR3 coding DNA: TGTGCCAGCAGTAGGACAGACTACGAGCAGTACTTC. This gives the protein CASSRTDYEQYF.

This clone came up once. The rearrangement links TRBV28 to TRBJ2-5; 9 bases are a match to TRBD2. Germline V CDR1 and CDR2: MDHEN, SYDVKM. There are 15 residues in the CDR3. V lost 5 bases to trimming and J lost 5 bases; unmatched junction nucleotides: 9. The CDR3, as DNA: TGTGCCAGCAGTCCCCATAGCGGGGGCGGGGAGACCCAGTACTTC. Encoded protein: CASSPHSGGGETQYF.

As concerns this clone: An end of the junction does not agree with germline; a read error may underlie this. CDR3 sequence reads: CASRIGQGRETQYF. The CDR3 nucleotides read TGTGCCAGTAGGATAGGACAGGGCAGAGAGACCCAGTACTTC. The chain recombines TRBV19 with TRBJ2-5; 8 bases match TRBD1. This CDR3 is built from 14 residues. Germline V gene lookup returns CDR1 LNHDA and CDR2 SQIVND (reference sequence).

This rearrangement joins TRBV6-5 to TRBJ1-2; maybe TRBD1 (5 bases). Trimming took off 5 bases at V and 1 base at J, with 11 bases between the two ends. Germline V gene sequence: CDR1 MNHEY, CDR2 SVGAGI. The CDR3 is made up of 14 amino acids. The chain's CDR3 is CASSGSGGNYGYTF. DNA for the CDR3: TGTGCCAGCAGTGGGTCCGGGGGTAACTATGGCTACACCTTC.

The chain carries TRBV6-6 and TRBJ2-2, with D perhaps matching TRBD2 (6 bases). From germline, CDR1 is MNHNY and CDR2 SVGAGI (reference sequence). The CDR3 is 13 amino acids. V was cut by 6 bases and J by 1 base, with 6 bases left in between. CDR3 in DNA: TGTGCCAGCAGGGGACTGAACACCGGGGAGCTGTTTTTT. It is translated as CASRGLNTGELFF.

The rearrangement joins TRBV5-1 to TRBJ2-2, with 10 positions matching TRBD1. CDR1 and CDR2 from the germline V gene are SGHRS and YFSETQ. This CDR3 is 16 amino acids long. V lost 2 bases to trimming and J lost 2 bases; unmatched junction nucleotides: 3. CDR3 nucleotide sequence: TGCGCCAGCAGCTTAAGGACAGGGGGAAACACCGGGGAGCTGTTTTTT. It translates to CASSLRTGGNTGELFF.

The chain employs TRBV6-5 and TRBJ1-1, with TRBD1 as a possible D gene (6 bases). Trimming removed 4 bases at V and 1 base at J, with 13 bases between. This CDR3 spans 15 amino acids. CDR1 is MNHEY and CDR2 is SVGAGI in the germline V gene. CDR3 DNA sequence: TGTGCCAGCAGTTTGAGCGGGACACCGAACACTGAAGCTTTCTTT. This gives the protein CASSLSGTPNTEAFF.

This chain uses TRBV6-1 with TRBJ2-6; D not resolved. The germline gives CDR1 MNHNS, CDR2 SASEGT. V lost 2 bases and J lost 0, with 5 bases in between. This CDR3 spans 15 amino acids. CDR3 nucleotide sequence: TGTGCCAGCAGTGAATCGGACTCTGGGGCCAACGTCCTGACTTTC. It yields the protein CASSESDSGANVLTF.

The chain uses TRBV7-2 and TRBJ2-3; 7 bases are shared with TRBD2. The V and J ends lost 6 bases and 0 bases, in that order; junction bases with no gene match: 6. There are 15 residues in the CDR3. Germline CDR1 reads SGHTA; CDR2 reads FQGNSA. The CDR3 nucleotides are TGTGCCAGCAGTCAAAGCGGGACTAGCACAGATACGCAGTATTTT. It yields the protein CASSQSGTSTDTQYF.

This clone turned up a few times. Here the CDR3 DNA reads TGTGCCATCAGTGAGTCCGGAGGGCGGGCTTTCTTT. Translation gives CAISESGGRAFF. The genes are TRBV10-3 and TRBJ1-1; D is uncertain. The CDR3 has 12 amino acids. V lost 0 bases and J lost 11, with 10 bases in between. Germline V CDR1 and CDR2: ENHRY, SYGVKD.

The V gene is TRBV2, the J gene TRBJ1-2; weak D call: TRBD1 (6 bases). The CDR3 has 14 residues. V dropped 6 bases and J dropped 8 bases, with 19 bases sitting between them. The V gene's germline CDR1 is SNHLY and CDR2 FYNNEI. The CDR3 spells CASRTGQPFGGYTF. In nucleotides, the CDR3 is TGTGCCAGCAGGACTGGACAGCCCTTTGGAGGCTACACCTTC.

This clone is a singleton in its sample. J is TRBJ1-2 and V is TRBV7-9; a weak D match, TRBD1 (5 bases). The V gene lost 3 bases and the J gene lost 2 bases, with 10 bases spanning the gap. The CDR3 is 14 amino acids. Germline-derived CDR1 and CDR2 are SEHNR and FQNEAQ (reference sequence). The CDR3 bases are TGTGCCAGCAGCTTTGGGGCGGGGAACTATGGCTACACCTTC. The encoded protein is CASSFGAGNYGYTF.

This clone was recorded a few times. The V gene is TRBV7-9, the J gene TRBJ1-1; a weak D match, TRBD1 (5 bases). This CDR3 has 16 amino acids. V was clipped by 5 bases and J by 1 base, with 17 bases between them. Per the germline V gene, CDR1 is SEHNR and CDR2 is FQNEAQ (reference sequence). CDR3 DNA: TGTGCCAGCAGCATCAAAACAGGTGGGGGGAACACTGAAGCTTTCTTT. It encodes CASSIKTGGGNTEAFF.

The V gene is TRBV15, the J gene TRBJ2-3, with 9 positions matching TRBD2. This CDR3 is built from 15 residues. With 1 base clipped from V and 5 bases from J, the junction kept 4 bases outside the gene matches. Germline-derived CDR1 and CDR2 are LNHNV and YYDKDF (reference sequence). CDR3 loop: CATSRVRGGKDTQYF. The DNA of the CDR3 is TGTGCCACCAGCAGAGTGCGGGGGGGGAAAGATACGCAGTATTTT. The variable domain in full, with the rest retrieved from reference TRBV15 and TRBJ2-3, is DAMVIQNPRYQVTQFGKPVTLSCSQTLNHNVMYWYQQKSSQAPKLLFHYYDKDFNNEADTPDNFQSRRPNTSFCFLDIRSPGLGDTAMYLCATSRVRGGKDTQYFGPGTRLTVL.

The rearrangement uses TRBV5-1 and TRBJ1-2; D gene ambiguous. Looked up from germline, CDR1 is SGHRS and CDR2 is YFSETQ. The CDR3 is made up of 13 amino acids. Trimming pared 0 bases from V and 8 bases from J, leaving 11 bases between. In nucleotides, the CDR3 is TGCGCCAGCAGCTTGGATTGGTTGAGGGGCTACACCTTC. Amino acids: CASSLDWLRGYTF.

J is TRBJ1-1 and V is TRBV27, with 7 positions matching TRBD1. The CDR3 covers 13 residues. The V gene end was trimmed by 2 bases and the J gene end by 7 bases; junction bases not matched to a gene: 4. Germline lookup yields CDR1 MNHEY and CDR2 SMNVEV (reference sequence). The CDR3 sequence: CASSLKRGHEAFF. The DNA for the CDR3 is TGTGCCAGCAGTTTAAAGAGGGGGCATGAAGCTTTCTTT.

In nucleotides, the CDR3 is TGTGCCAGCAGCCTGGGACTGAGCCAGACCCAGTACTTC. Translation: CASSLGLSQTQYF. This chain joins TRBV28 and TRBJ2-5, with D maybe TRBD2 (6 bases). With 6 bases removed from V and 6 bases from J, the gap between germline ends came to 14 bases. The CDR3 is 13 residues long. Germline CDR1 reads MDHEN; CDR2 reads SYDVKM.

The V gene is TRBV7-6, the J gene TRBJ2-5, with TRBD2 identical over 7 bases. V was clipped by 0 bases and J by 0 bases; unmatched bases: 4. In germline, CDR1 is SGHVS, CDR2 FNYEAQ. CDR3 length: 16 amino acids. As DNA, the CDR3 is TGTGCCAGCAGCTTAGCGGCTAGCGGCTACCAAGAGACCCAGTACTTC. It yields the protein CASSLAASGYQETQYF.

The chain recombines TRBV27 with TRBJ2-4; 7 bases are a match to TRBD2. CDR1 and CDR2 from the germline V gene are MNHEY and SMNVEV (reference sequence). The CDR3 has 19 residues. Trimming at V came to 6 bases and at J to 2 bases, leaving 19 bases not matched to a gene. CDR3 amino acids: CASSHATAGKGQSKNIQYF. CDR3 in DNA: TGTGCCAGCAGCCATGCCACAGCGGGGAAGGGCCAATCCAAAAACATTCAGTACTTC.

V and J are TRBV5-6 and TRBJ2-7, with D tentatively TRBD1 (6 bases). The CDR3 is 15 residues long. Deletions cut 3 bases from V and 5 bases from J, with 18 bases between. Germline V gene lookup returns CDR1 SGHDT and CDR2 YYEEEE. The CDR3: CASSSLGADSDEQYF. In DNA, the CDR3 is TGTGCCAGCAGCTCCTTGGGGGCGGATTCGGACGAGCAGTACTTC.

This clone appeared a few times. This chain uses TRBV4-1 with TRBJ1-2; possibly TRBD1 for D (5 bases). The CDR3 spans 16 residues. V dropped 4 bases and J dropped 7 bases, with 22 bases sitting between them. CDR1 MGHRA and CDR2 YSYEKL come from the germline V gene. The CDR3 loop is CASSPGTVLWGVGYTF. The CDR3 bases are TGCGCCAGCAGCCCGGGGACCGTCCTTTGGGGAGTTGGCTACACCTTC.

The chain couples TRBV18 to TRBJ2-3; D is uncertain. V lost 3 bases to trimming and J lost 2 bases, with 3 bases between them. The CDR3 has 12 amino acids. Germline assignment: CDR1 KGHSH and CDR2 LQKENI. CDR3 loop: CASSPVTDTQYF. CDR3 in DNA: TGTGCCAGCTCACCGGTCACAGATACGCAGTATTTT.

The V and J genes are TRBV27 and TRBJ1-2; weak D call: TRBD1 (6 bases). The CDR3 loop spans 13 amino acids. Germline-derived CDR1 and CDR2 are MNHEY and SMNVEV (reference sequence). V dropped 5 bases and J dropped 9 bases, with 16 bases sitting between them. CDR3 nucleotides: TGTGCCAGCAGTACAAACCTGGACAGACGCTACACCTTC. Amino acid sequence: CASSTNLDRRYTF.